This is a list of T cell receptor beta chains from one sample in a study of T cell repertoires in aging, cancer and after chemotherapy. TCRdb re-called the multiplex PCR reads through MiXCR, storing one row per CDR3 protein. Of about 15,000 distinct CDR3 sequences listed, 50% are singletons. The sample consisted of blood. The receptors here all came from a human donor in good health. Both conserved end residues are part of each CDR3. Each record gives: clone size, J gene, CDR3 length, V gene, D gene, CDR3 protein, CDR3 DNA. A D gene is named only where the DNA matches it firmly. Part of the rows lack a size; the others show once, few, many or a class for expanded clones.

>-|TRBJ2-1|15|TRBV29-1|TRBD2
CSARLALSSYNEQFF
TGCAGCGCCAGACTAGCTCTGAGCTCCTACAATGAGCAGTTCTTC
>-|TRBJ1-1|12|TRBV7-9|-
CASSPLLRTAFF
TGTGCCAGCAGCCCCCTGCTTAGGACGGCTTTCTTT
>-|TRBJ1-5|17|TRBV15|-
CATSRSRTSHSNQPQHF
TGTGCCACCAGCAGGAGCCGGACATCTCATAGCAATCAGCCCCAGCATTTT
>-|TRBJ2-7|14|TRBV19|-
CASSIGNTSYEQYF
TGTGCCAGTAGTATAGGGAACACCTCCTACGAGCAGTACTTC
>-|TRBJ2-2|12|TRBV5-6|-
CASSLDAGELFF
TGCGCCAGCAGCTTGGATGCGGGGGAGCTGTTTTTT
>-|TRBJ1-1|11|TRBV29-1|-
CSGHRDTEAFF
TGCAGCGGACACAGGGATACTGAAGCTTTCTTT
>once|TRBJ1-2|14|TRBV30|-
CAWSPIWQPYGYTF
TGTGCCTGGAGTCCGATCTGGCAACCCTATGGCTACACCTTC
>-|TRBJ1-1|13|TRBV18|-
CASSPLGRTEAFF
TGTGCCAGCTCACCTCTCGGGCGGACTGAAGCTTTCTTT
>-|TRBJ2-1|15|TRBV19|TRBD2
CASTVLAGAYNEQFF
TGTGCCAGCACGGTACTAGCGGGAGCCTACAATGAGCAGTTCTTC
>few|TRBJ2-1|18|TRBV19|TRBD2
CASSIIGLAGSSYNEQFF
TGTGCCAGTAGTATAATAGGACTAGCGGGGTCCTCCTACAATGAGCAGTTCTTC